This T cell receptor beta chain was captured by sequencing in a study of control samples from healthy donors and cancer patients. The V and J ends lost 1 base and 0 bases respectively, with 7 bases between them. Germline CDR1 reads SGHRS; CDR2 reads YFSETQ. The CDR3 is made up of 14 amino acids. The method was immunoSEQ multiplex PCR; TCRdb's version includes in-frame clones alone and lacks a portion of them. The repertoire holds 200,000 to 250,000 clones, 85% to 95% seen once, with around 1.5% in the top ten. Sequencing used blood. The chain joins TRBV5-1 to TRBJ1-1; D is unclear. This TCR was sampled from a man aged 45-65 years in good health. CDR3 nucleotides: TGCGCCAGCAGCTTGACGGCGGTGAACACTGAAGCTTTCTTT. Protein: CASSLTAVNTEAFF.